Listed here is a single T cell receptor beta chain. The CDR3 spans 17 residues. V lost 0 bases and J lost 0; bases outside the gene matches: 7. Germline assignment: CDR1 LGHNA and CDR2 YSLEER. The sample comes from a study of radiotherapy plus CTLA-4 blockade in lung cancer. Clones were sequenced by immunoSEQ multiplex PCR, and TCRdb holds only the in-frame ones, with some missing. In the table there are 50,000 or so clones, roughly 76% of which are singletons. The sequence came from a human donor with non-small cell lung cancer who had stable disease on radiotherapy plus ipilimumab. The sample in question was peripheral blood, obtained from a patient treated with radiotherapy plus ipilimumab. V gene TRBV4-3 combines with J gene TRBJ1-2, with 7 nucleotides matching TRBD1. This CDR3 is CASSQESGRGSNYGYTF. The CDR3 DNA sequence: TGCGCCAGCAGCCAAGAAAGCGGCAGGGGGTCTAACTATGGCTACACCTTC.